Below, 23 T cell receptor beta chains from the same sample are listed, as sequenced in a study of T cell repertoires in aging, cancer and after chemotherapy. The template was genomic DNA from peripheral blood, not RNA. Rearranged V-D-J TRB sequences were amplified with a mixed TRB-A/B primer pool. TCRdb fed the multiplex PCR reads into MiXCR, producing one record per CDR3 protein. The sample holds around 2,000 distinct CDR3 sequences; roughly 25% are singletons and the top ten take over 15%. Source material: blood. Receptors originate from a human donor with a solid tumor.

By its share, this clonotype is medium-sized. This chain joins TRBV18 and TRBJ2-5, with D possibly TRBD1 on 6 matching bases. In germline, CDR1 is KGHSH, CDR2 LQKENI. V shed 0 bases and J shed 2 bases, with 10 bases lying between them. CDR3 size: 15 residues. The chain's CDR3 is CASSPPRGRQETQYF. The DNA for the CDR3 is TGTGCCAGCTCACCACCCAGGGGAAGGCAAGAGACCCAGTACTTC.

This clonotype is classed as medium-sized. The rearrangement joins TRBV5-1 to TRBJ2-5, with 8 bases aligning to TRBD1. CDR3 size: 14 residues. The germline gives CDR1 SGHRS, CDR2 YFSETQ. V shed 3 bases and J 2 bases; nucleotides not matched to a gene: 3. The CDR3 protein is CASSWDRPQETQYF. The CDR3, as DNA: TGCGCCAGCAGCTGGGACAGGCCACAAGAGACCCAGTACTTC.

The rearrangement joins TRBV5-1 to TRBJ2-1; 10 positions match TRBD2. The CDR3 length is 15 residues. Germline CDR1 SGHRS, CDR2 YFSETQ. V was clipped by 4 bases and J by 5 bases; unmatched bases: 6. The CDR3 sequence is CASSPGLARDNEQFF. In nucleotides, the CDR3 is TGCGCCAGCAGCCCGGGACTAGCGAGGGACAATGAGCAGTTCTTC.

Relative to its sample, this clonotype is large (0.1 to 1%). The chain carries TRBV6-4 and TRBJ2-1; TRBD2 aligns across 7 bases. The CDR3 loop spans 15 amino acids. V gave up 3 bases and J gave up 5 bases; unmatched junction bases: 7. The V gene's germline CDR1 is MRHNA and CDR2 SNTAGT. CDR3 protein: CASSESSGGNNEQFF. DNA for the CDR3: TGTGCCAGCAGTGAGTCTAGCGGTGGAAACAATGAGCAGTTCTTC.

In its sample, this clonotype ranks as medium-sized. The rearrangement links TRBV12-3 or TRBV12-4 to TRBJ1-1; D gene ambiguous. CDR3 length: 12 amino acids. The V end was cut by 6 bases, the J end by 4 bases, with 9 bases between. DNA for the CDR3: TGTGCCAGCAGCTGGGAAAGCACTGAAGCTTTCTTT. Protein: CASSWESTEAFF.

This clonotype is medium-sized (0.01 to 0.1%) by share. The chain uses TRBV6-5 and TRBJ2-5; 9 bases agree with TRBD2. The CDR3 contains 16 residues. Germline CDR1 is MNHEY and CDR2 is SVGAGI. J gave up 0 bases and V 4 bases, and 6 bases lay outside the gene matches. CDR3 sequence reads: CASSSLLAGHQETQYF. CDR3 coding DNA: TGTGCCAGCAGTTCCCTACTAGCGGGCCACCAAGAGACCCAGTACTTC.

This clonotype is medium-sized (0.01 to 0.1%) by share. The chain links TRBV15 to TRBJ1-1, with 9 positions matching TRBD1. V lost 1 base to trimming and J lost 4 bases; unmatched junction nucleotides: 4. Germline assignment: CDR1 LNHNV and CDR2 YYDKDF (reference sequence). The CDR3 has 15 residues. CDR3 in amino acids: CATSRGTGGFTEAFF. The CDR3 DNA reads as TGTGCCACCAGCAGAGGTACAGGGGGCTTCACTGAAGCTTTCTTT.

This clonotype counts as medium-sized (0.01 to 0.1%). V is TRBV20-1 and J is TRBJ1-4; possibly TRBD1 for D (5 bases). V was shortened by 0 bases and J by 3 bases, with 14 bases between the two germline ends. The CDR3 is 16 residues long. Germline CDR1 reads DFQATT; CDR2 reads SNEGSKA (reference sequence). The CDR3 spells CSARDGRQGANEKLFF. The CDR3 DNA follows: TGCAGTGCTAGAGATGGCAGGCAAGGGGCTAATGAAAAACTGTTTTTT.

Comment on this clonotype: This could be a read error, since a much larger clone is one nucleotide away. The chain combines TRBV11-1 with TRBJ2-4, with unresolved D. The CDR3 is 11 residues long. From germline, CDR1 is SGHAT and CDR2 FQDESV (reference sequence). V shed 4 bases and J shed 13 bases, with 11 bases lying between them. CDR3 coding DNA: TGTGCCAGCAGCTCGTACGATGAGCAGTACTTC. This codes for CASSSYDEQYF.

This clonotype rates as medium-sized (0.01 to 0.1%). The V gene is TRBV24-1, the J gene TRBJ2-7, with 15 bases matching TRBD2. Germline-derived CDR1 and CDR2 are KGHDR and SFDVKD. The CDR3 has 16 amino acids. Germline trimming cut 3 bases from V and 2 bases from J; bases unmatched to any gene: 1. CDR3 sequence: CATSDRTSGRAYEQYF. In DNA, the CDR3 is TGTGCCACCAGTGATCGGACTAGCGGGAGGGCCTACGAGCAGTACTTC.

This clonotype counts as medium-sized. The chain combines TRBV12-3 or TRBV12-4 with TRBJ1-1; 9 nucleotides match TRBD1. After removal of 4 bases from V and 1 base from J, the junction contained 4 bases not matched to a gene. The CDR3 extends over 15 amino acids. The CDR3 coding sequence is TGTGCCAGCAGTTCTTGGACAGGGGAGAACACTGAAGCTTTCTTT. Translation: CASSSWTGENTEAFF.

V gene TRBV2 combines with J gene TRBJ2-6; no definite D call. CDR3 length: 16 residues. Germline CDR1 and CDR2: SNHLY and FYNNEI. The V end lost 4 bases, the J end lost 0 bases, and 10 bases lay between the germline ends. The CDR3 spells CASSGGYSSGANVLTF. The CDR3 region has the DNA TGTGCCAGCAGTGGGGGTTATAGCTCTGGGGCCAACGTCCTGACTTTC.

This clonotype is labeled medium-sized. The rearrangement links TRBV30 to TRBJ1-5, with D hard to call. Trimming cost V 1 base and J 1 base, with 5 bases left between them. Germline assignment: CDR1 GTSNPN and CDR2 SVGIG (reference sequence). The CDR3 is made up of 13 amino acids. The DNA for the CDR3 is TGTGCCTGGAGTGACAGAAGCAATCAGCCCCAGCATTTT. This translates into CAWSDRSNQPQHF.

On this clonotype itself: This clone may be a read error of a much larger clone one base away. The chain is built from TRBV12-3 or TRBV12-4 and TRBJ1-5; no clear D. This CDR3 comprises 13 residues. CDR3 protein: CACQRERNRPQHF. The CDR3 DNA sequence: TGTGCCTGCCAACGAGAGAGAAATCGGCCCCAGCATTTT.

This clonotype was counted only a few times. The chain couples TRBV20-1 to TRBJ2-4; D remains ambiguous. The V end was cut by 0 bases, the J end by 0 bases, with 3 bases between. This CDR3 region has 13 residues. From germline, CDR1 is DFQATT and CDR2 SNEGSKA (reference sequence). In DNA, the CDR3 is TGCAGTGCTAGAGACCTAGCCAAAAACATTCAGTACTTC. Its translation: CSARDLAKNIQYF.

In this sample, this clonotype turned up a few times. This chain uses TRBV4-3 with TRBJ1-4; no reliable D call. With 0 bases removed from V and 4 bases from J, the gap between germline ends came to 18 bases. Germline CDR1 is LGHNA and CDR2 is YSLEER. The length of the CDR3 is 18 residues. The CDR3 here is CASSQDRLSMVDNEKLFF. CDR3 in DNA: TGCGCCAGCAGCCAAGACAGGCTCTCGATGGTTGATAATGAAAAACTGTTTTTT.

V gene TRBV11-1 combines with J gene TRBJ1-4; unclear D gene. Trimming cost V 6 bases and J 2 bases, with 19 bases left between them. This CDR3 has 17 residues. Germline V gene data show CDR1 as SGHAT and CDR2 as FQDESV (reference sequence). The CDR3 nucleotides read TGTGCCAGCAGTTGCCCGTCCCTATTAGGCACTAATGAAAAACTGTTTTTT. Encoded protein: CASSCPSLLGTNEKLFF. Looking up the rest from reference TRBV11-1 and TRBJ1-4 gives the full variable domain: EAEVAQSPRYKITEKSQAVAFWCDPISGHATLYWYRQILGQGPELLVQFQDESVVDDSQLPKDRFSAERLKGVDSTLKIQPAELGDSAMYLCASSCPSLLGTNEKLFFGSGTQLSVL.

By share, this clonotype ranks as large. This chain joins TRBV6-6 and TRBJ2-5; TRBD1 agrees at 9 bases. The CDR3 contains 15 residues. J gave up 5 bases and V 6 bases, and 10 bases lay outside the gene matches. The germline V gene has CDR1 MNHNY and CDR2 SVGAGI (reference sequence). In DNA, the CDR3 is TGTGCCAGCAGATTGGGACAGGGTGACCTGGAGACCCAGTACTTC. This sequence encodes CASRLGQGDLETQYF.

About this clonotype itself: Because it lacks the conserved phenylalanine or tryptophan at the end, this CDR3 is likely a read error. The DNA is omitted, as the CDR3 cannot be located on it reliably, and the CDR3 follows TCRdb's listing. The rearrangement joins TRBV27 to TRBJ2-4; the table names TRBD2, a call not compared with the DNA. A total of 10 residues make up the CDR3, ends included. CDR1 is MNHEY and CDR2 is SMNVEV in the germline V gene (reference sequence). This chain's CDR3 is CASSTRLAGE.

This clonotype was seen a handful of times. The V call is TRBV20-1, the J call TRBJ2-1; 12 bases are a match to TRBD2. Germline values: CDR1 DFQATT, CDR2 SNEGSKA (reference sequence). This CDR3 comprises 14 residues. Germline trimming cut 5 bases from V and 3 bases from J; bases unmatched to any gene: 2. This CDR3 reads CSARGLAGYNEQFF. CDR3 coding DNA: TGCAGTGCTCGGGGACTAGCGGGCTACAATGAGCAGTTCTTC.

By frequency in the sample, this clonotype is medium-sized. The CDR3 DNA follows: TGTGCCAGCAGCTTATTTGCAGGGGCAAGCTCTGGAAACACCATATATTTT. This gives the protein CASSLFAGASSGNTIYF. The genes are TRBV5-5 and TRBJ1-3; D possibly corresponds to TRBD1 (6 bases). V shed 2 bases and J shed 0 bases, with 15 bases lying between them. The germline V gene has CDR1 SGHKS and CDR2 YYEKEE (reference sequence). The CDR3 is 17 amino acids.

By its share, this clonotype is medium-sized. This rearrangement joins TRBV5-1 to TRBJ1-2, with TRBD1 matching 10 bases. The V gene's germline CDR1 is SGHRS and CDR2 YFSETQ. With V trimmed by 4 bases and J by 7 bases, 7 bases remained unmatched. This CDR3 is built from 14 residues. DNA of the CDR3: TGCGCCAGCAGCCGGGACAGGGGCAAGAGTGGCTACACCTTC. Protein product: CASSRDRGKSGYTF.

In its sample, this clonotype is medium-sized (0.01 to 0.1%). This sequence joins TRBV14 and TRBJ2-3, with 12 bases lining up with TRBD2. Trimming at V came to 6 bases and at J to 3 bases, leaving 7 bases not matched to a gene. Germline V gene sequence: CDR1 SGHDN, CDR2 FVKESK. This CDR3 region has 16 residues. The CDR3 bases are TGTGCCAGCAGTCCCTTCGGACTAGCGGGGACAGATACGCAGTATTTT. Protein: CASSPFGLAGTDTQYF. The full variable domain, in which reference TRBV14 and TRBJ2-3 provide the parts outside the CDR3, is EAGVTQFPSHSVIEKGQTVTLRCDPISGHDNLYWYRRVMGKEIKFLLHFVKESKQDESGMPNNRFLAERTGGTYSTLKVQPAELEDSGVYFCASSPFGLAGTDTQYFGPGTRLTVL.